This TCR beta chain was obtained from a study of OX40 agonist ivuxolimab in advanced cancers. In the study overall: Partial responses were achieved by three patients, of whom one had hepatocellular carcinoma and two had cutaneous melanoma.

This clone was detected once. Its matching antigen is unknown. Data came from immunoSEQ multiplex PCR; TCRdb stores just in-frame clones and leaves some out. The sample consists of tens of thousands of clones, about three quarters of them appearing once. Germline V gives CDR1 ENHRY, CDR2 SYGVKD. V lost 10 bases, J lost 0 bases, and 4 bases stayed unmatched. The CDR3 sequence is 14 residues long. Study-wide points: More expanded clones were seen, on average, in CD8+ T cells than in CD4+.

Autoimmune disease history or systemic immunosuppression disqualified patients. Sequencing used CD4+ or CD8+ T cells sorted from blood, obtained in a trial of the OX40 agonist ivuxolimab. The chain is built from TRBV10-3 and TRBJ2-3; TRBD2 matches 10 bases. The receptor's source is an adult with an advanced solid tumor such as melanoma, head and neck, liver or kidney cancer. The CDR3 nucleotides are TGTGCCACCTTAGCGGGAGGAAGCACAGATACGCAGTATTTT. It specifies CATLAGGSTDTQYF.